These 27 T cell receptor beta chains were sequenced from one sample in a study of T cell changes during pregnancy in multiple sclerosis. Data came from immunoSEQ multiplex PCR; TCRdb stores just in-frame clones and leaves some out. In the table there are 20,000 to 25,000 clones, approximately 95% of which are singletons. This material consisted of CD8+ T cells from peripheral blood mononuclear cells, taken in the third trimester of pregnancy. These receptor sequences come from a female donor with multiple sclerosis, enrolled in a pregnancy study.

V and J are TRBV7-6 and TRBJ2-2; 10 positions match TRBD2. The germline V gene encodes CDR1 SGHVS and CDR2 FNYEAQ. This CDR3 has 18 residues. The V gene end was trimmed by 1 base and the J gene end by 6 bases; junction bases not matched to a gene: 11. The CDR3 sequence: CASSLGGAGGVIAGELFF. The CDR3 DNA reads TGTGCCAGCAGCTTAGGAGGAGCGGGAGGGGTAATCGCCGGGGAGCTGTTTTTT.

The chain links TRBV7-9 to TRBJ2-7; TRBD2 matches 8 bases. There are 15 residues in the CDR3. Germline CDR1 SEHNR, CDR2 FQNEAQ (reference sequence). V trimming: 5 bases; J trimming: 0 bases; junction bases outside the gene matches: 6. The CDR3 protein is CASSPPGTSSYEQYF. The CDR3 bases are TGTGCCAGCAGCCCGCCCGGGACTAGCTCCTACGAGCAGTACTTC.

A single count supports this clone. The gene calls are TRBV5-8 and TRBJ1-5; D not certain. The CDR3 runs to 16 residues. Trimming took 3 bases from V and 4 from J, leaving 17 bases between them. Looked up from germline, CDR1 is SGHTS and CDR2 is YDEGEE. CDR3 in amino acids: CASSSIRGWGNQPQHF. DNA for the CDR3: TGTGCCAGCAGCTCCATCCGAGGGTGGGGAAATCAGCCCCAGCATTTT.

The DNA of the CDR3 is TGTGCTACCCAATGGGTGGACAGCTACAATGAGCAGTTCTTC. Protein sequence: CATQWVDSYNEQFF. This chain links TRBV2 with TRBJ2-1, with a weak D call TRBD1 (6 bases). CDR3 size: 14 residues. Germline loops: CDR1 SNHLY, CDR2 FYNNEI.

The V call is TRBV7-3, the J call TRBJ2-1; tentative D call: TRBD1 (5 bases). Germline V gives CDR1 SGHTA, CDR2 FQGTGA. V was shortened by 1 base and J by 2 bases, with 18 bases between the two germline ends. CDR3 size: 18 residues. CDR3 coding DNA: TGTGCCAGCAGCTTAAACCCCGAGAGCAGGGATGCCTACAATGAGCAGTTCTTC. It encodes CASSLNPESRDAYNEQFF. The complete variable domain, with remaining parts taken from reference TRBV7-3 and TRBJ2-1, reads GAGVSQTPSNKVTEKGKYVELRCDPISGHTALYWYRQSLGQGPEFLIYFQGTGAADDSGLPNDRFFAVRPEGSVSTLKIQRTERGDSAVYLCASSLNPESRDAYNEQFFGPGTRLTVL.

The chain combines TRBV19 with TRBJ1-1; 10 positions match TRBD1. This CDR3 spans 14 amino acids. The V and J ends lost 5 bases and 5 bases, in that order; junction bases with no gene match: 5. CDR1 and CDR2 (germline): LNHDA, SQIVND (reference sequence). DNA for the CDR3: TGTGCCAGTAGTTGGACAGGGGGGAATACTGAAGCTTTCTTT. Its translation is CASSWTGGNTEAFF.

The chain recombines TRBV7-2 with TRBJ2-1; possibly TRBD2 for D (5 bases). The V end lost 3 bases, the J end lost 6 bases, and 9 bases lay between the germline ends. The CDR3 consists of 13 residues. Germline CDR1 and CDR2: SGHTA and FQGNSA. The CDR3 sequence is CASSFGLLNEQFF. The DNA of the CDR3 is TGTGCCAGCAGCTTCGGACTTCTCAATGAGCAGTTCTTC.

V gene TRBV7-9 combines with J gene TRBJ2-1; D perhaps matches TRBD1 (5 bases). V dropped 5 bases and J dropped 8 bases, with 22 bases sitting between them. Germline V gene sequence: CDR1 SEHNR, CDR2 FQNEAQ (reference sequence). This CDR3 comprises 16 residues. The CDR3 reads CASSPRQGPGPHEQFF. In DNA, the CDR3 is TGTGCCAGCAGCCCCCGTCAGGGCCCCGGACCCCATGAGCAGTTCTTC.

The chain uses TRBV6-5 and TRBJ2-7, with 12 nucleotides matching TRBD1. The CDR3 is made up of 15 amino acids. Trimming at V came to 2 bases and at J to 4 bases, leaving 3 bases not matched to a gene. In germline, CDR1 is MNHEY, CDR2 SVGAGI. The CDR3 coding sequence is TGTGCCAGCAGTTACGGGACAGGGGGCGCTTACGAGCAGTACTTC. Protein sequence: CASSYGTGGAYEQYF.

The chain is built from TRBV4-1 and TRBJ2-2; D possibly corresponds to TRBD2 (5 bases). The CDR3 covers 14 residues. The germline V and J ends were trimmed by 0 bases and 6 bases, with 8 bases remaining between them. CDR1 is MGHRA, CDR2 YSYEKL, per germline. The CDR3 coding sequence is TGCGCCAGCAGCCAAGACCGGGGATCCGGGGAGCTGTTTTTT. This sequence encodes CASSQDRGSGELFF.

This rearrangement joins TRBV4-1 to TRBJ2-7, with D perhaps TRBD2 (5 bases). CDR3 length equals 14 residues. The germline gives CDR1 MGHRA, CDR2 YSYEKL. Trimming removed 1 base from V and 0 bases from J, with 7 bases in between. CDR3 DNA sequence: TGCGCCAGCAGCCAAGCACTAGGCTCCTACGAGCAGTACTTC. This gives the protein CASSQALGSYEQYF.

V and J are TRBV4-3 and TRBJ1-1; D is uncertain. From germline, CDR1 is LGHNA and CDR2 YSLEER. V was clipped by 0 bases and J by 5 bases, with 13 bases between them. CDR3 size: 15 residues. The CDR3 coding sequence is TGCGCCAGCAGCCAAGATGGCGGCTCGCATACTGAAGCTTTCTTT. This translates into CASSQDGGSHTEAFF.

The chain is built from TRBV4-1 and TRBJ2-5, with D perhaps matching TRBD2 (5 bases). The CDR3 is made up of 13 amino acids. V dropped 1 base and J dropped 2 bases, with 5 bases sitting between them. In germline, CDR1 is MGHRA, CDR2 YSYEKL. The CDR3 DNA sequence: TGCGCCAGCAGCCAAGGACTACAAGAGACCCAGTACTTC. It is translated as CASSQGLQETQYF.

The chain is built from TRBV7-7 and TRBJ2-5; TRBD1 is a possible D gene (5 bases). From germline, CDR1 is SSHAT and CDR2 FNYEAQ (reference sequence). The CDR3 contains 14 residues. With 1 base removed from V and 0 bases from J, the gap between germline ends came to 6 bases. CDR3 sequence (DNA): TGTGCCAGCAGCTTAGAGGGGAACCAAGAGACCCAGTACTTC. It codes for CASSLEGNQETQYF.

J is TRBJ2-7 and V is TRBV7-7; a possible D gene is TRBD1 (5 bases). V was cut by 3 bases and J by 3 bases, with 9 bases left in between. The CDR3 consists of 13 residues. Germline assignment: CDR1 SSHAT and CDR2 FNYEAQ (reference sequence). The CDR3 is CASSLRQNYEQYF. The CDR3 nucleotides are TGTGCCAGCAGCTTGCGACAGAACTACGAGCAGTACTTC. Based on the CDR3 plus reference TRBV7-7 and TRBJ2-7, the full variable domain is GAGVSQSPRYKVTKRGQDVTLRCDPISSHATLYWYQQALGQGPEFLTYFNYEAQPDKSGLPSDRFSAERPEGSISTLTIQRTEQRDSAMYRCASSLRQNYEQYFGPGTRLTVT.

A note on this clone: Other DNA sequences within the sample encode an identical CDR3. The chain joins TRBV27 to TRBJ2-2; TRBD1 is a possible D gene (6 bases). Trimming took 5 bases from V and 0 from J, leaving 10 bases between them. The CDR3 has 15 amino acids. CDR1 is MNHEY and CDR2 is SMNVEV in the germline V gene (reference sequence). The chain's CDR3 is CASSLGTPNTGELFF. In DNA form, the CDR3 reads TGTGCCAGCAGTCTCGGGACACCGAACACCGGGGAGCTGTTTTTT.

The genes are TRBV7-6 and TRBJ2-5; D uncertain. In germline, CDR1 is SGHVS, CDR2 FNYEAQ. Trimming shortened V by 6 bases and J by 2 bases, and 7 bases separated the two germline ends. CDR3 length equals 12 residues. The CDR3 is CASSDGQETQYF. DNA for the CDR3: TGTGCCAGCAGTGACGGGCAAGAGACCCAGTACTTC.

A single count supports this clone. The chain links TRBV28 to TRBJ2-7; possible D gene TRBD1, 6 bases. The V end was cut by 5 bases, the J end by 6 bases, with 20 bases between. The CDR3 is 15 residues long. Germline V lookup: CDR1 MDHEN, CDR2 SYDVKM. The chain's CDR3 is CASSPHGGQRSEQYF. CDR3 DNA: TGTGCCAGCAGTCCTCACGGAGGACAGAGGTCCGAGCAGTACTTC.

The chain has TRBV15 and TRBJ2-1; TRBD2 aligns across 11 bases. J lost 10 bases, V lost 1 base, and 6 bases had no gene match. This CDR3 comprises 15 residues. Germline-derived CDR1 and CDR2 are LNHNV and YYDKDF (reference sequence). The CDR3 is CATSRASGGPPEQFF. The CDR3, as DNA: TGTGCCACCAGCAGAGCTAGCGGGGGGCCTCCCGAGCAGTTCTTC.

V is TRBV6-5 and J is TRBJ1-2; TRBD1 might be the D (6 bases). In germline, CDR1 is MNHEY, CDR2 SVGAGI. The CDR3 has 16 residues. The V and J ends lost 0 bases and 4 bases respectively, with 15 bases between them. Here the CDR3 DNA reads TGTGCCAGCAGTTACTCGGGGACACCTACGACCTATGGCTACACCTTC. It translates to CASSYSGTPTTYGYTF.

Here the CDR3 reads CASSLGPLGGGNEQFF. The CDR3 DNA is TGTGCCAGCAGCTTAGGCCCTTTAGGGGGTGGGAATGAGCAGTTCTTC. V is TRBV7-9 and J is TRBJ2-1; D may be TRBD1 (6 bases). V shed 1 base and J shed 7 bases, with 17 bases lying between them. The CDR3 contains 16 residues. Germline V gives CDR1 SEHNR, CDR2 FQNEAQ (reference sequence).

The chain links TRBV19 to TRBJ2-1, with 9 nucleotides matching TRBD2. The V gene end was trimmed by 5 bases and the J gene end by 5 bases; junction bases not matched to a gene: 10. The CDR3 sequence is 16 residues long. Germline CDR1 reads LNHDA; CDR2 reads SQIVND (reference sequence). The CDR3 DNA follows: TGTGCCAGTAGTGCCACCCTCGGGACTAGCAACAATGAGCAGTTCTTC. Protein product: CASSATLGTSNNEQFF.

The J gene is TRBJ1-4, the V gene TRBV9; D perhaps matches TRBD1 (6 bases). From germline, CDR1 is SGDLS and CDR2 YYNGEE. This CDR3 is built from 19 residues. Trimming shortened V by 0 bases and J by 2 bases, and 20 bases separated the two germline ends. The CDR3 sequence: CASSVGNEQGPQTNEKLFF. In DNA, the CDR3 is TGTGCCAGCAGCGTAGGAAATGAACAGGGCCCGCAGACTAATGAAAAACTGTTTTTT.

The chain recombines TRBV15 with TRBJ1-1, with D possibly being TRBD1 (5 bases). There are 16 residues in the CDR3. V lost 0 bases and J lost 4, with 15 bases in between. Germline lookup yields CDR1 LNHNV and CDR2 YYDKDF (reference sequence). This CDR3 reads CATSRDKGPGGTEAFF. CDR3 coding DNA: TGTGCCACCAGCAGAGATAAGGGGCCTGGTGGCACTGAAGCTTTCTTT.

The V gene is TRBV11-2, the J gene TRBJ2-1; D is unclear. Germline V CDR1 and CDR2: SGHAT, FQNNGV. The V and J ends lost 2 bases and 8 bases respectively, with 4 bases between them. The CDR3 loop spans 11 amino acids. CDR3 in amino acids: CASSLYDEQFF. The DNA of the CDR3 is TGTGCCAGCAGCTTATATGATGAGCAGTTCTTC.

The CDR3 protein is CASSLLAGATHEQFF. The CDR3 region has the DNA TGTGCCAGCAGCCTACTAGCGGGAGCTACCCATGAGCAGTTCTTC. V gene TRBV6-4 combines with J gene TRBJ2-1, with TRBD2 identical over 11 bases. The junction had 9 bases not matched to a gene; V was cut back by 6 bases and J by 8 bases. The CDR3 has 15 amino acids. The germline CDR1 and CDR2 sequences are MRHNA and SNTAGT.

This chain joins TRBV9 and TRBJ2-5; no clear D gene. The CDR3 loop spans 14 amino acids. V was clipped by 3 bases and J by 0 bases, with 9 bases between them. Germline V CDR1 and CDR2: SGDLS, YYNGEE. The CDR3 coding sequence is TGTGCCAGCAGCGCCTTTTCCTACCAAGAGACCCAGTACTTC. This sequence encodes CASSAFSYQETQYF.